This T cell receptor (beta chain) was sequenced for a study of immune evolution from preneoplasia to lung adenocarcinoma. Points from the study as a whole: Normal lung had the highest top T cell clone frequencies. Normal lung had highest clonality; later lesions appeared denser, more diverse.

Remarks on this clone: What it binds is unknown.

Resections took place in Japan or China from about 2014 to 2018. Two lung cancer pathologists independently confirmed each histologic diagnosis. The table came from immunoSEQ multiplex PCR; TCRdb's copy has only in-frame clones and leaves some out. The sample yields around 4,100 clones, around 82% seen once. The germline CDR1 and CDR2 sequences are MNHNS and SASEGT. The ends lost 5 bases at V and 3 bases at J; junction bases unmatched: 2. The CDR3 covers 15 residues. This TCR was sampled from a donor at least 70 years old with lung adenocarcinoma. Material for sequencing was FFPE adjacent normal lung tissue. This chain joins TRBV6-1 and TRBJ2-2; TRBD2 matches 11 bases. In nucleotides, the CDR3 is TGTGCCAGCAGTAAACTAGCGGGAGACACCGGGGAGCTGTTTTTT. This codes for CASSKLAGDTGELFF.